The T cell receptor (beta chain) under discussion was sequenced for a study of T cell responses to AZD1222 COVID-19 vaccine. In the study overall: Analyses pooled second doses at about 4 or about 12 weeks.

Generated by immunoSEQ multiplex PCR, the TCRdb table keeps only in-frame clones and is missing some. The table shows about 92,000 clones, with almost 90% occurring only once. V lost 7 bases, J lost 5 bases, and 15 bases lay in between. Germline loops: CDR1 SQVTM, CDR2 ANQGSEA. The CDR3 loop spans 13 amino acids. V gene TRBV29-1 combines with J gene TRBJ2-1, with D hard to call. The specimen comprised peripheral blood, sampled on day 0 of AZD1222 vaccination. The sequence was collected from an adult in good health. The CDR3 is CSALGRRDNEQFF. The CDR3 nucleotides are TGCAGCGCCCTGGGCCGGCGAGACAATGAGCAGTTCTTC.